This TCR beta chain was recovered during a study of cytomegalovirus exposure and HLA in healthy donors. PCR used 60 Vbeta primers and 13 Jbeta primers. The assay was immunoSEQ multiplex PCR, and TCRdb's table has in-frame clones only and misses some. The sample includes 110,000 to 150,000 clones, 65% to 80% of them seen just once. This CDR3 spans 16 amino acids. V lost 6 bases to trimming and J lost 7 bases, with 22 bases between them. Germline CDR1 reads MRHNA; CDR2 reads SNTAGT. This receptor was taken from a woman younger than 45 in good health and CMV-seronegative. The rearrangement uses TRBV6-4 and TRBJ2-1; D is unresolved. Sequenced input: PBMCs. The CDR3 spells CASRTSVGRDFNEQFF. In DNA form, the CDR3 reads TGTGCCAGCAGGACCTCCGTTGGGCGCGATTTTAATGAGCAGTTCTTC.